This T cell receptor beta chain was documented in a study of T cell responses to AZD1222 COVID-19 vaccine. Study background: Second doses were pooled across both intervals (about 4 or about 12 weeks). Study-wide results and caveats: The number of AZD1222 recipients seropositive at baseline was only five or six. Researchers report vaccine-associated CD4 TCRs spanning spike, with dominance at 160-218 and 743-854.

Repertoires were generated with immunoSEQ multiplex PCR, while TCRdb's copy carries only in-frame clones and drops some. The table lists some 190,000 clones, 80% to 95% of them singletons, with 1% to 1.5% in the top ten. In the case of this clone: Its specificity is unknown.

CDR1 LGHNA and CDR2 YNFKEQ come from the germline V gene. J gave up 0 bases and V 4 bases, and 12 bases lay outside the gene matches. The CDR3 spans 18 residues. This clonotype was obtained from an adult in good health. The sequencing here drew on peripheral blood, taken on day 0 of AZD1222 vaccination. The chain combines TRBV4-2 with TRBJ1-1; 9 bases agree with TRBD1. CDR3 sequence reads: CASSPAGQGQRMNTEAFF. The CDR3 DNA reads as TGTGCCAGCAGCCCCGCGGGACAGGGCCAACGAATGAACACTGAAGCTTTCTTT.